The 15 T cell receptor beta chains below were found in one sample sequenced in a study of blood T cell repertoires in COVID-19. Repertoires were generated with immunoSEQ multiplex PCR, while TCRdb's copy carries only in-frame clones and drops some. The data contain 200,000 to 250,000 clones, roughly four fifths of them seen just once; the ten biggest clones take up about 8.1%. The material sequenced was peripheral blood. These receptors were collected from a man of 80 years or more with acute or convalescent COVID-19.

This clone was recorded a few times. The sample contains more than one DNA sequence encoding this CDR3. The chain couples TRBV28 to TRBJ1-5; D remains unclear. The CDR3 extends over 12 amino acids. Germline values: CDR1 MDHEN, CDR2 SYDVKM. Trimming took 6 bases from V and 7 from J, leaving 10 bases between them. CDR3 in DNA: TGTGCCAGCAGAGGGAGTAACCAGCCCCAGCATTTT. This translates into CASRGSNQPQHF. Full variable domain (rest looked up from reference TRBV28 and TRBJ1-5): DVKVTQSSRYLVKRTGEKVFLECVQDMDHENMFWYRQDPGLGLRLIYFSYDVKMKEKGDIPEGYSVSREKKERFSLILESASTNQTSMYLCASRGSNQPQHFGDGTRLSIL.

The CDR3 DNA is TGTGCCAGCAGTGAATATGGGCTCGGGGCCAACGTCCTGACTTTC. This translates into CASSEYGLGANVLTF. The chain combines TRBV2 with TRBJ2-6, with D uncertain. Germline CDR1 is SNHLY and CDR2 is FYNNEI. CDR3 length: 15 amino acids. Trimming took 2 bases from V and 4 from J, leaving 9 bases between them.

The CDR3 loop reads CASSRDRGNGYTF. CDR3 coding DNA: TGTGCCAGCAGCCGGGACAGGGGCAATGGCTACACCTTC. This chain links TRBV11-2 with TRBJ1-2, with 10 positions matching TRBD1. Germline V gives CDR1 SGHAT, CDR2 FQNNGV. CDR3 size: 13 residues. The junction had 3 bases not matched to a gene; V was cut back by 5 bases and J by 6 bases.

The rearrangement links TRBV9 to TRBJ2-3; 7 positions agree with TRBD2. Germline V gives CDR1 SGDLS, CDR2 YYNGEE. Trimming took 9 bases from V and 0 from J; bases not matched to a gene: 7. The CDR3 is 14 residues long. The CDR3 region has the DNA TGTGCCACCTCACGGGGGGAAAGCACAGATACGCAGTATTTT. The encoded protein is CATSRGESTDTQYF.

The V and J genes are TRBV19 and TRBJ1-3, with 11 bases lining up with TRBD1. The V gene's germline CDR1 is LNHDA and CDR2 SQIVND (reference sequence). The ends lost 7 bases at V and 5 bases at J; junction bases unmatched: 4. CDR3 length: 14 residues. The CDR3, as DNA: TGTGCCAGTAATATGGACAGGGGGCGAAACACCATATATTTT. Protein: CASNMDRGRNTIYF.

The V and J genes are TRBV30 and TRBJ1-2; a weak D match, TRBD1 (5 bases). This CDR3 has 14 amino acids. Germline values: CDR1 GTSNPN, CDR2 SVGIG (reference sequence). Trimming stripped 1 base from V and 0 bases from J, with 9 bases between. CDR3 coding DNA: TGTGCCTGGAGTGGCCAGGGCGCTAACTATGGCTACACCTTC. Its translation: CAWSGQGANYGYTF.

This sequence joins TRBV19 and TRBJ2-3; 10 bases map to TRBD2. V was clipped by 4 bases and J by 1 base; unmatched bases: 5. CDR1 is LNHDA and CDR2 is SQIVND in the germline V gene (reference sequence). The CDR3 totals 16 residues. Here the CDR3 reads CASSKPGTSGTDTQYF. The DNA for the CDR3 is TGTGCCAGTAGTAAACCCGGGACTAGCGGCACAGATACGCAGTATTTT.

This chain connects TRBV5-1 to TRBJ2-3; 8 nucleotides agree with TRBD1. The germline V gene encodes CDR1 SGHRS and CDR2 YFSETQ. V dropped 4 bases and J dropped 5; count of bases not matched to a gene: 12. The length of the CDR3 is 16 residues. The CDR3 spells CASSPNPQGAGDTQYF. As DNA, the CDR3 is TGCGCCAGCAGCCCTAACCCCCAGGGGGCGGGAGATACGCAGTATTTT.

About this clone: Other DNA variants within this sample encode the same CDR3. This chain connects TRBV9 to TRBJ1-2; TRBD1 might be the D (6 bases). CDR3 length: 13 residues. Trimming pared 0 bases from V and 3 bases from J, leaving 6 bases between. Germline V gene data show CDR1 as SGDLS and CDR2 as YYNGEE. CDR3 residues: CASSVDRDYGYTF. The CDR3 nucleotides are TGTGCCAGCAGCGTAGACAGGGACTATGGCTACACCTTC.

V is TRBV6-1 and J is TRBJ1-3, with D unclear. The V end lost 2 bases, the J end lost 3 bases, and 11 bases lay between the germline ends. CDR1 and CDR2 from the germline V gene are MNHNS and SASEGT. The CDR3 runs to 15 residues. In nucleotides, the CDR3 is TGTGCCAGCAGTGAATCACCGGGAAGTGGAAACACCATATATTTT. It encodes CASSESPGSGNTIYF.

This clone was seen a single time. The chain recombines TRBV6-2 or TRBV6-3 with TRBJ2-5, with D tentatively TRBD1 (6 bases). V was trimmed by 7 bases and J by 2 bases, leaving 20 bases between them. Per germline, CDR1 MNHEY and CDR2 SVGEGT. This CDR3 is built from 16 residues. The CDR3: CASNPGTPKWQETQYF. The CDR3 coding sequence is TGTGCCAGCAACCCCGGGACACCGAAGTGGCAAGAGACCCAGTACTTC.

The chain has TRBV4-2 and TRBJ1-2, with TRBD1 identical over 9 bases. CDR3 length equals 16 residues. Unmatched junction bases numbered 7, after V lost 0 bases and J lost 5 bases. CDR1 and CDR2 (germline): LGHNA, YNFKEQ. CDR3 nucleotide sequence: TGTGCCAGCAGCCAAGACGGCGACAGGGGGAGATATGGCTACACCTTC. It is translated as CASSQDGDRGRYGYTF.

The J gene is TRBJ1-6, the V gene TRBV5-4, with D maybe TRBD1 (5 bases). Trimming left V 10 bases short and J 0 bases short, with 20 bases between. From germline, CDR1 is SGHNT and CDR2 YYREEE (reference sequence). The CDR3 is 17 amino acids. The CDR3, as DNA: TGTGCCTCCAGGCAGGGAGGGACCAGCTCCTATAATTCACCCCTCCACTTT. It yields the protein CASRQGGTSSYNSPLHF.

The gene calls are TRBV21-1 and TRBJ1-4; TRBD1 is the table's D call and was not checked against the DNA. TRBV21-1 constitutes a pseudogene. The CDR3 is made up of 19 amino acids. The CDR3 spells CASSKDDRQRHATNEKLFF. CDR3 nucleotide sequence: TGTGCCAGCAGCAAAGACGACAGACAGAGACATGCAACTAATGAAAAACTGTTTTTT.

V gene TRBV15 combines with J gene TRBJ1-2; D unresolved. The CDR3 covers 13 residues. Germline assignment: CDR1 LNHNV and CDR2 YYDKDF (reference sequence). Deletions cut 3 bases from V and 8 bases from J, with 13 bases between. For the CDR3, the DNA is TGTGCCACCAGCAGGGGCCTCATCGACGGCTACACCTTC. Protein: CATSRGLIDGYTF.